The rows below give T cell receptor beta chains drawn from one sample of a study of T cell changes during pregnancy in multiple sclerosis. The table came from immunoSEQ multiplex PCR; TCRdb's copy has only in-frame clones and leaves some out. The data contain about 92,000 clones, approximately 92% of them singletons. This specimen was peripheral blood, taken in the first trimester of pregnancy. These receptors were obtained from a female donor with multiple sclerosis, enrolled in a pregnancy study. Each CDR3 is given with its conserved first and last residue. The D gene is left open where the match is weak. A clone size is listed for some rows: how often the clone was seen (once, few, many), or a class if it is expanded.

d_call	v_call	j_call	clone_size	cdr3_nt	cdr3_aa
-	TRBV28	TRBJ2-7	once	TGTGCCAGCCGCGGCGGCCTTTCCCTCTACGAGCAGTACTTC	CASRGGLSLYEQYF
-	TRBV13	TRBJ1-3	-	TGTGCCAGCAGCTACGAGCAAAGGGAGGACACCATATATTTT	CASSYEQREDTIYF
TRBD1	TRBV18	TRBJ2-7	-	TGTGCCAGCTCACCCACAGGGGGTACCCTTTACGAGCAGTACTTC	CASSPTGGTLYEQYF
TRBD1	TRBV28	TRBJ1-2	-	TGTGCCAGCAGCCCATCGGGATCGGACAGGAGCTATGGCTACACCTTC	CASSPSGSDRSYGYTF
-	TRBV7-2	TRBJ1-4	-	TGTGCCAGCAGCTTATTTTCAGGGCCGTCTAATGAAAAACTGTTTTTT	CASSLFSGPSNEKLFF
TRBD1	TRBV5-1	TRBJ2-7	-	TGCGCCAGCAGCCTCGCCACAGGGGCCAGCTCCTACGAGCAGTACTTC	CASSLATGASSYEQYF
TRBD1	TRBV5-8	TRBJ1-2	once	TGTGCCAGCAGCTTGTTCCTCGGGACAGGGAATGGCTACACCTTC	CASSLFLGTGNGYTF
-	TRBV7-9	TRBJ1-1	-	TGTGCCAGCAGCTTAGGAGGAGGCCCGAACACTGAAGCTTTCTTT	CASSLGGGPNTEAFF
-	TRBV7-2	TRBJ2-1	-	TGTGCCAGCAGCCCCGGCTCCTACAATGAGCAGTTCTTC	CASSPGSYNEQFF
-	TRBV10-3	TRBJ1-2	-	TGTGCCACCGCCGCAGGGCGGGGCATCGGAGAGGATGGCTACACCTTC	CATAAGRGIGEDGYTF
-	TRBV27	TRBJ1-1	once	TGTGCCAGCAGTTTATCGGCCACAGGGAGATTAATCGCCGCTGAAGCTTTCTTT	CASSLSATGRLIAAEAFF
-	TRBV29-1	TRBJ2-7	-	TGCAGCGCCGGGTCCCCAGGGGAAGGGAACGAGCAGTACTTC	CSAGSPGEGNEQYF
-	TRBV27	TRBJ1-2	-	TGTGCCAGCAGTTTAGCGGGGGAGGGTACGTGGTACACCTTC	CASSLAGEGTWYTF
-	TRBV5-6	TRBJ2-7	-	TGTGCCAGCAGCCCTACACTAACCTACGAGCAGTACTTC	CASSPTLTYEQYF
TRBD1	TRBV2	TRBJ1-5	-	TGTGCCAGCGACAGGGAACAAGGCAATCAGCCCCAGCATTTT	CASDREQGNQPQHF